This T cell receptor beta chain was found in a study of cytomegalovirus exposure and HLA in healthy donors. In the study overall: Inside one of the first data releases sat roughly 80 million unique TCRs taken from HLA-typed donors.

With 60 Vbeta and 13 Jbeta primers, the PCR was carried out. Method: immunoSEQ multiplex PCR; TCRdb's copy keeps in-frame clones and lacks some. Of 85,000 to 120,000 clones listed, about four fifths are singletons. This clone was observed a few times. The TCR was taken from a man in his fifties or sixties in good health and CMV-seronegative. Sequencing was performed on PBMCs.

CDR3 coding DNA: TGTGCCAGCAGCTCAAGCGGGGGGGAAGAGACCCAGTACTTC. It specifies CASSSSGGEETQYF. This chain connects TRBV7-2 to TRBJ2-5; 10 positions agree with TRBD2. V gave up 4 bases and J gave up 3 bases; unmatched junction bases: 2. The V gene's germline CDR1 is SGHTA and CDR2 FQGNSA. The CDR3 sequence is 14 residues long. Full variable domain (remainder filled in from reference TRBV7-2 and TRBJ2-5): GAGVSQSPSNKVTEKGKDVELRCDPISGHTALYWYRQSLGQGLEFLIYFQGNSAPDKSGLPSDRFSAERTGGSVSTLTIQRTQQEDSAVYLCASSSSGGEETQYFGPGTRLLVL.